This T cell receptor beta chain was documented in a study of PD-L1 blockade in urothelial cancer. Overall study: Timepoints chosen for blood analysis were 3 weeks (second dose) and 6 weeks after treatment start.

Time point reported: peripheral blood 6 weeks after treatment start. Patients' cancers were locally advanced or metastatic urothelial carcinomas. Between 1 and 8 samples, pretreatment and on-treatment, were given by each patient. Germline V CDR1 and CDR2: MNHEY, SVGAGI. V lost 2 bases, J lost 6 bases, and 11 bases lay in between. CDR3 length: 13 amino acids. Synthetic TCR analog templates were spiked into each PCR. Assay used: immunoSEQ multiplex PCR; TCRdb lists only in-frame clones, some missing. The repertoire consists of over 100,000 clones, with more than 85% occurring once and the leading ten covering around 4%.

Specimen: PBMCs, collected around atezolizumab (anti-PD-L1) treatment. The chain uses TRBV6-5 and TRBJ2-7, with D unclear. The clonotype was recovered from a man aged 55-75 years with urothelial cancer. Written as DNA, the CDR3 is TGTGCCAGCAGTTACCGGAGATCGTTCGAGCAGTACTTC. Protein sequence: CASSYRRSFEQYF.